The entry that follows covers one T cell receptor beta chain sequence. This sample stems from a study of cytomegalovirus exposure and HLA in healthy donors. Researchers ran the PCR with 60 Vbeta and 13 Jbeta primers. This table comes from immunoSEQ multiplex PCR, and its TCRdb copy is limited to in-frame clones, with some not included. This sample carries approximately 180,000 clones, around 81% of them seen once, and the ten largest clones take about 1.8%. The V and J ends lost 6 bases and 8 bases respectively, with 20 bases between them. The CDR3 length is 15 residues. The germline V gene has CDR1 MDHEN and CDR2 SYDVKM.

Sequences were obtained from PBMCs. The sequence came from a man in his late teens or twenties in good health and CMV-seronegative. This rearrangement joins TRBV28 to TRBJ2-4, with D perhaps TRBD1 (6 bases). The CDR3 DNA follows: TGTGCCAGCAGACCACTGACAGGTCCTGAGGACATTCAGTACTTC. Residues: CASRPLTGPEDIQYF.